These 10 T cell receptor beta chains were sequenced from one sample in a study of T cell repertoires in cytomegalovirus infection. A single record per CDR3 protein comes from TCRdb applying MiXCR to the reads. Of around 350,000 distinct CDR3 sequences in the sample, approximately 18% were seen once. The sample was PBMCs. The receptors shown here come from a human donor in good health (CMV status not recorded). Some clones in this sample may be carry-over from other donors' samples.

This clonotype appeared a few times. This rearrangement joins TRBV6-5 to TRBJ1-6, with D uncertain. CDR1 is MNHEY, CDR2 SVGAGI, per germline. Trimming shortened V by 9 bases and J by 0 bases, and 12 bases separated the two germline ends. This CDR3 is 15 amino acids long. CDR3 in DNA: TGTGCCAGTAAGAGGGCGAGCTCCTATAATTCACCCCTCCACTTT. Translating gives CASKRASSYNSPLHF.

This clonotype was observed at least ten times. The chain combines TRBV7-2 with TRBJ2-1, with unresolved D. This CDR3 contains 13 residues. V dropped 2 bases and J dropped 2 bases, with 4 bases sitting between them. Germline V gene lookup returns CDR1 SGHTA and CDR2 FQGNSA. This CDR3 reads CASSLNTYNEQFF. CDR3 DNA sequence: TGTGCCAGCAGCTTAAACACCTACAATGAGCAGTTCTTC.

This clonotype was detected only a few times. V gene TRBV11-2 combines with J gene TRBJ2-7, with 9 bases fitting TRBD2. This CDR3 contains 14 residues. Germline V gene sequence: CDR1 SGHAT, CDR2 FQNNGV. The junction had 4 bases not matched to a gene; V was cut back by 4 bases and J by 3 bases. CDR3 protein: CASSSIAGDYEQYF. The DNA of the CDR3 is TGTGCCAGCAGCTCGATAGCGGGAGACTACGAGCAGTACTTC.

Written as DNA, the CDR3 is TGTGCCAGTAGTATAGGACCGAACACTGAAGCTTTCTTT. Protein sequence: CASSIGPNTEAFF. V usage is TRBV19 and J usage is TRBJ1-1; no definite D call. The CDR3 is made up of 13 amino acids. Germline CDR1 and CDR2: LNHDA and SQIVND (reference sequence). V was shortened by 1 base and J by 1 base, with 4 bases between the two germline ends.

This clonotype was found a few times. The chain carries TRBV2 and TRBJ1-1; D gene ambiguous. Trimming removed 6 bases at V and 4 bases at J, with 6 bases between. Looked up from germline, CDR1 is SNHLY and CDR2 is FYNNEI. This CDR3 has 11 amino acids. The CDR3 loop reads CASRSSTEAFF. The CDR3 nucleotides are TGTGCCAGCAGGTCTAGCACTGAAGCTTTCTTT. The complete variable domain, with remaining parts taken from reference TRBV2 and TRBJ1-1, reads EPEVTQTPSHQVTQMGQEVILRCVPISNHLYFYWYRQILGQKVEFLVSFYNNEISEKSEIFDDQFSVERPDGSNFTLKIRSTKLEDSAMYFCASRSSTEAFFGQGTRLTVV.

This clonotype was detected ten times or more. The CDR3 loop reads CASSSRLESTDTQYF. The CDR3 DNA is TGTGCCAGCAGCTCCCGACTGGAGAGCACAGATACGCAGTATTTT. The chain combines TRBV7-9 with TRBJ2-3; no definite D call. Germline V gives CDR1 SEHNR, CDR2 FQNEAQ (reference sequence). Trimming removed 4 bases from V and 0 bases from J, with 11 bases in between. The CDR3 spans 15 residues.

This clonotype showed up many times. The genes are TRBV7-2 and TRBJ2-1; a weak D match, TRBD2 (7 bases). CDR1 and CDR2 (germline): SGHTA, FQGNSA. V shed 4 bases and J shed 6 bases, with 22 bases lying between them. The CDR3 is 17 amino acids. The CDR3 is CASSWGGARAVANEQFF. CDR3 DNA: TGTGCCAGCAGCTGGGGGGGGGCGCGGGCGGTCGCCAATGAGCAGTTCTTC.

V gene TRBV6-8 combines with J gene TRBJ2-3; perhaps TRBD2 as D (6 bases). Germline lookup yields CDR1 MNHGY and CDR2 SAAAGT. V lost 8 bases and J lost 2, with 14 bases in between. This CDR3 spans 14 amino acids. Written as DNA, the CDR3 is TGTGCCAGCGCCCAGCGGAGGGCCACAGATACGCAGTATTTT. Amino acid sequence: CASAQRRATDTQYF.

This clonotype showed up many times. The chain uses TRBV7-8 and TRBJ1-1, with D perhaps TRBD1 (6 bases). The CDR3 has 17 residues. The V gene lost 0 bases and the J gene lost 1 base, with 15 bases spanning the gap. The germline CDR1 and CDR2 sequences are SGHVS and FQNEAQ. DNA of the CDR3: TGTGCCAGCAGCTTAGCCGAACCGACAGGCCAGAACACTGAAGCTTTCTTT. It translates to CASSLAEPTGQNTEAFF.

The V call is TRBV7-2, the J call TRBJ2-5; D is possibly TRBD2 (6 bases). This CDR3 is 14 amino acids long. Germline-derived CDR1 and CDR2 are SGHTA and FQGNSA. Trimming removed 4 bases from V and 5 bases from J, with 14 bases in between. The CDR3 sequence: CASSSGRTGETQYF. The CDR3 bases are TGTGCCAGCAGCTCTGGGAGGACCGGGGAGACCCAGTACTTC.